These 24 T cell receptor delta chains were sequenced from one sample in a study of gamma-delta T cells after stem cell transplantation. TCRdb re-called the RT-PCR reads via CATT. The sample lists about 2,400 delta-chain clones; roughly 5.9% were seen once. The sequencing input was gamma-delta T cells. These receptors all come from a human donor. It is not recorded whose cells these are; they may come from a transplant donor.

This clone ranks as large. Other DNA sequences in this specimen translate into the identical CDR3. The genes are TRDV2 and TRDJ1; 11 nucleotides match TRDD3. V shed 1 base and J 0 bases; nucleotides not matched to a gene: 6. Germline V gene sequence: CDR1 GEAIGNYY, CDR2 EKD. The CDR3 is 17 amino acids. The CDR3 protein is CACDTVGDTEDTDKLIF. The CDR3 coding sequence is TGTGCCTGTGACACTGTGGGGGATACGGAGGACACCGATAAACTCATCTTT.

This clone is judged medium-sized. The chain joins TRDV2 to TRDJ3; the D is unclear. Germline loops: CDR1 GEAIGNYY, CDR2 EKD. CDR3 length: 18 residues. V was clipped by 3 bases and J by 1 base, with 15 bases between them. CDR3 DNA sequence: TGTGCCTGTGACCCCTTGGGAGACCAATCCTGGGACACCCGACAGATGTTTTTC. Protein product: CACDPLGDQSWDTRQMFF.

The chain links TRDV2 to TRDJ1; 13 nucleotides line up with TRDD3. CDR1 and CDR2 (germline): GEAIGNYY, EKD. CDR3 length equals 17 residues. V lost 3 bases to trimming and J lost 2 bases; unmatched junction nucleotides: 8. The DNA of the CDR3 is TGTGCCTGTGACCCACTGGGGGATACGCGAAATACCGATAAACTCATCTTT. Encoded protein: CACDPLGDTRNTDKLIF.

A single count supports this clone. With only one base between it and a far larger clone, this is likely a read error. The CDR3 DNA is TGTGCCTGTGACACCGTAGCCAGAGGATGGGGGAAACACAGCTCCTGGGACACCCGACAGATGATTTTC. The encoded protein is CACDTVARGWGKHSSWDTRQMIF. The chain carries TRDV2 and TRDJ3; 7 positions agree with TRDD3. The CDR3 length is 23 residues. CDR1 and CDR2 (germline): GEAIGNYY, EKD.

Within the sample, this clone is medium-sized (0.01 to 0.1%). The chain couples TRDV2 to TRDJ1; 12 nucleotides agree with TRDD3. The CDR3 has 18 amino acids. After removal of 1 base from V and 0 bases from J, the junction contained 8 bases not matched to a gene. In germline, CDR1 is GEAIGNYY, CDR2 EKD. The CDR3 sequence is CACDTLLGDTRYTDKLIF. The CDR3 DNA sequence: TGTGCCTGTGACACGTTACTGGGGGATACTCGATACACCGATAAACTCATCTTT.

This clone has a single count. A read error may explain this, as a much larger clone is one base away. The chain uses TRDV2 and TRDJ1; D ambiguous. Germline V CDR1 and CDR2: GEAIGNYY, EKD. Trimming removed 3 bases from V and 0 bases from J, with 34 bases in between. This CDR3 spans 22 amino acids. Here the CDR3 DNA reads TGTGCCTGTGACCCCGTTGGTCCGACACGAGCCGGAAGATCCTTGTACACCGATAAACTCATCTTT. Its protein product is CACDPVGPTRAGRSLYTDKLIF.

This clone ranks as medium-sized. CDR3 nucleotide sequence: TGTGCCTGTGACCACATACCCGGGGGTGCTTACACCGATAAACTCATCTTT. Translated: CACDHIPGGAYTDKLIF. This chain joins TRDV2 and TRDJ1; a weak D match, TRDD3 (5 bases). The CDR3 has 17 amino acids. V was trimmed by 3 bases and J by 0 bases, leaving 19 bases between them. Per germline, CDR1 GEAIGNYY and CDR2 EKD.

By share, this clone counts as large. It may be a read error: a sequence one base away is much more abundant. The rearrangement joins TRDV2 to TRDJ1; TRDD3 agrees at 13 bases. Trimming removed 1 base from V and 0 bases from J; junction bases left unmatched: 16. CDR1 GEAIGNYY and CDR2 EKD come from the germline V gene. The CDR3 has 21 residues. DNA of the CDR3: TGTGCCTGTGACACTATCCTGGGACTGGGGGATACGTGTAGCTACACCGATAAACTCATCTTT. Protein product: CACDTILGLGDTCSYTDKLIF.

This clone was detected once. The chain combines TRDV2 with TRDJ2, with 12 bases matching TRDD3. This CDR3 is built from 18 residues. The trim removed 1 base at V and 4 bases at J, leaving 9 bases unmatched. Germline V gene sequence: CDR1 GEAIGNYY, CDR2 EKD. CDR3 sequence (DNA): TGTGCCTGTGACACTATCCTGGGACTGGGGGATACGACAGCACAACTCTTCTTT. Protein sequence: CACDTILGLGDTTAQLFF.

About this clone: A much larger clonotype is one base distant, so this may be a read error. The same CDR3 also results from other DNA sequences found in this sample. Here the CDR3 reads CACDPLGGKGLVTAQLFF. The CDR3 nucleotides are TGTGCCTGTGATCCCCTGGGGGGGAAGGGGCTTGTGACAGCACAGCTCTTCTTT. This sequence joins TRDV2 and TRDJ2, with TRDD3 matching over 7 bases. Germline V CDR1 and CDR2: GEAIGNYY, EKD. This CDR3 contains 18 residues.

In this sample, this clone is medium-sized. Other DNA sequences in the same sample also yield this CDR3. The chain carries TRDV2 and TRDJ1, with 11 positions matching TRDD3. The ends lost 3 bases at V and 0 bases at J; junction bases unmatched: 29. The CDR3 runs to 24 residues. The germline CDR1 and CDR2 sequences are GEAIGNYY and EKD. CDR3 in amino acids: CACDPLPFLRASLGDTLYTDKLIF. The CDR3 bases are TGTGCCTGTGACCCACTTCCATTCCTACGAGCCAGTCTGGGGGATACCCTTTACACCGATAAACTCATCTTT.

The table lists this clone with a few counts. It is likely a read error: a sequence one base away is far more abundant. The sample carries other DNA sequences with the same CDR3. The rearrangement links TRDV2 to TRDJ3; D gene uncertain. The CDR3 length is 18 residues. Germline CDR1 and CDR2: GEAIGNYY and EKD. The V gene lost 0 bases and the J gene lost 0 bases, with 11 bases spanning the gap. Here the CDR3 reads CACDTVRTSSWDTRQMFF. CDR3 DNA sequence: TGTGCCTGTGACACCGTAAGGACCAGCTCCTGGGACACCCGACAGATGTTTTTC.

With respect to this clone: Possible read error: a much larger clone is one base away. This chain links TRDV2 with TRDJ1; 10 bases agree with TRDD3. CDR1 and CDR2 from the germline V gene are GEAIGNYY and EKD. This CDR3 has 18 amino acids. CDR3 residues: CACDKVRTGGSYTNKLIF. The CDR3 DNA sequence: TGTGCCTGTGACAAAGTTCGAACTGGGGGATCTTACACCAATAAACTCATCTTT.

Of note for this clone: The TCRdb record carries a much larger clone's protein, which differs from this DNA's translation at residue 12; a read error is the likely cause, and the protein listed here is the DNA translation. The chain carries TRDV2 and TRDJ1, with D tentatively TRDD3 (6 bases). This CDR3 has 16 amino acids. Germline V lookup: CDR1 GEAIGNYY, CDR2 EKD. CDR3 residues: CACDTVGGKGTGKLIF. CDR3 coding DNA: TGTGCCTGTGACACCGTCGGGGGAAAGGGAACCGGTAAACTCATCTTT.

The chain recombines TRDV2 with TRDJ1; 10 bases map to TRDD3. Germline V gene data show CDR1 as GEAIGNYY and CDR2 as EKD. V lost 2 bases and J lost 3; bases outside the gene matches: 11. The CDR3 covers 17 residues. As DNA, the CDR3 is TGTGCCTGTGACAATGTAGGGGGGGATACGAAGGCCGATAAACTCATCTTT. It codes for CACDNVGGDTKADKLIF.

The CDR3 spells CALGEAADTDKLIF. In nucleotides, the CDR3 is TGTGCTCTTGGGGAAGCGGCCGACACCGATAAACTCATCTTT. The chain combines TRDV1 with TRDJ1; the D is unclear. In germline, CDR1 is TSWWSYY, CDR2 QGS. Trimming removed 2 bases from V and 0 bases from J, with 7 bases in between. CDR3 length: 14 amino acids.

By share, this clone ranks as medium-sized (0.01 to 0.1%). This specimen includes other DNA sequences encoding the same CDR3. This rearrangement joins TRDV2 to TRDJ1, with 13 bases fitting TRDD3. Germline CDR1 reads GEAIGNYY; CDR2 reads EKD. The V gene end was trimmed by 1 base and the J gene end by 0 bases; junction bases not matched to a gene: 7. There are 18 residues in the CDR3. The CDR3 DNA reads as TGTGCCTGTGACACAGTTACTGGGGGATACGCGTACACCGATAAACTCATCTTT. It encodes CACDTVTGGYAYTDKLIF.

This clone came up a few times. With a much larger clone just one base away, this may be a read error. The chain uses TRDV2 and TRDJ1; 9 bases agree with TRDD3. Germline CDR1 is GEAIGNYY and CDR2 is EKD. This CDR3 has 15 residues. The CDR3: CACDTVGDRTDNLIF. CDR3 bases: TGTGCCTGTGACACGGTGGGGGATAGAACTGATAACCTCATCTTT.

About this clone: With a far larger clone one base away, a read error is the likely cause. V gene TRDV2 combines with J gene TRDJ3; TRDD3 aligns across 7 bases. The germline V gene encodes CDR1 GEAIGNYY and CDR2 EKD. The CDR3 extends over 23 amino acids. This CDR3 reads CACDTVARGWGKHSSWDTRQVFF. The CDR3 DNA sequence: TGTGCCTGTGACACCGTAGCCAGAGGATGGGGGAAACACAGCTCCTGGGACACCCGACAGGTGTTTTTC.

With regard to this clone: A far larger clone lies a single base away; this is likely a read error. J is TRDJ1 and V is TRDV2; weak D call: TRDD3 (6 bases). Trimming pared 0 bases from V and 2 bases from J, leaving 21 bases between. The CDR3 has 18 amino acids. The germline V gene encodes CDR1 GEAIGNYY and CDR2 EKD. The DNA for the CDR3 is TGTGCCTGTGACACCATATCCACCTTGGGGGGGCCTACCGATAAACTCATCTTT. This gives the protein CACDTISTLGGPTDKLIF.

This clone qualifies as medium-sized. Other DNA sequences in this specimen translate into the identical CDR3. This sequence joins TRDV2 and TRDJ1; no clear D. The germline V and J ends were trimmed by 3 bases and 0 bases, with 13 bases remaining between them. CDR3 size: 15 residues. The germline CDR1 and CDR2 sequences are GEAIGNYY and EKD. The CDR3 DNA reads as TGTGCCTGTGACCTTATTGGACCATACACCGATAAACTCATCTTT. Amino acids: CACDLIGPYTDKLIF.

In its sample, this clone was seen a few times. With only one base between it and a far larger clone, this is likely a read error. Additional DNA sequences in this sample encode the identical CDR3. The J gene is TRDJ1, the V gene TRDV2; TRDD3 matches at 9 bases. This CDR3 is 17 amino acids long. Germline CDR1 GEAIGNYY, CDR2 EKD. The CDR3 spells CACDSLLGDRHTDKLIF. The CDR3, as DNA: TGTGCCTGTGACTCTTTACTGGGGGACCGGCACACCGATAAGCTCATCTTT.

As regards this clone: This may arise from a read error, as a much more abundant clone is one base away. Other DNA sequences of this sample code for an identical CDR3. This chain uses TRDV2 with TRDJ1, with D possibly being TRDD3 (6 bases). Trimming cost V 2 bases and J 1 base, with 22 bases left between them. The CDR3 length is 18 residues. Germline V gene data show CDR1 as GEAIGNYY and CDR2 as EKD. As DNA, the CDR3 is TGTGCCTGTGACATACTACGGCCTGGGGACAAGGGCACCGATAAACTCATCTTT. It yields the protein CACDILRPGDKGTDKLIF.

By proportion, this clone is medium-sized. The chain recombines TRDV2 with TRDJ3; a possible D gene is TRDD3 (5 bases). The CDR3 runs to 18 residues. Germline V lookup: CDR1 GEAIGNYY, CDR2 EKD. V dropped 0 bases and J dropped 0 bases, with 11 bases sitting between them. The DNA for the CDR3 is TGTGCCTGTGACACCGTGGTGGGGTACTCCTGGGACACCCGACAGATGTTTTTC. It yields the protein CACDTVVGYSWDTRQMFF.